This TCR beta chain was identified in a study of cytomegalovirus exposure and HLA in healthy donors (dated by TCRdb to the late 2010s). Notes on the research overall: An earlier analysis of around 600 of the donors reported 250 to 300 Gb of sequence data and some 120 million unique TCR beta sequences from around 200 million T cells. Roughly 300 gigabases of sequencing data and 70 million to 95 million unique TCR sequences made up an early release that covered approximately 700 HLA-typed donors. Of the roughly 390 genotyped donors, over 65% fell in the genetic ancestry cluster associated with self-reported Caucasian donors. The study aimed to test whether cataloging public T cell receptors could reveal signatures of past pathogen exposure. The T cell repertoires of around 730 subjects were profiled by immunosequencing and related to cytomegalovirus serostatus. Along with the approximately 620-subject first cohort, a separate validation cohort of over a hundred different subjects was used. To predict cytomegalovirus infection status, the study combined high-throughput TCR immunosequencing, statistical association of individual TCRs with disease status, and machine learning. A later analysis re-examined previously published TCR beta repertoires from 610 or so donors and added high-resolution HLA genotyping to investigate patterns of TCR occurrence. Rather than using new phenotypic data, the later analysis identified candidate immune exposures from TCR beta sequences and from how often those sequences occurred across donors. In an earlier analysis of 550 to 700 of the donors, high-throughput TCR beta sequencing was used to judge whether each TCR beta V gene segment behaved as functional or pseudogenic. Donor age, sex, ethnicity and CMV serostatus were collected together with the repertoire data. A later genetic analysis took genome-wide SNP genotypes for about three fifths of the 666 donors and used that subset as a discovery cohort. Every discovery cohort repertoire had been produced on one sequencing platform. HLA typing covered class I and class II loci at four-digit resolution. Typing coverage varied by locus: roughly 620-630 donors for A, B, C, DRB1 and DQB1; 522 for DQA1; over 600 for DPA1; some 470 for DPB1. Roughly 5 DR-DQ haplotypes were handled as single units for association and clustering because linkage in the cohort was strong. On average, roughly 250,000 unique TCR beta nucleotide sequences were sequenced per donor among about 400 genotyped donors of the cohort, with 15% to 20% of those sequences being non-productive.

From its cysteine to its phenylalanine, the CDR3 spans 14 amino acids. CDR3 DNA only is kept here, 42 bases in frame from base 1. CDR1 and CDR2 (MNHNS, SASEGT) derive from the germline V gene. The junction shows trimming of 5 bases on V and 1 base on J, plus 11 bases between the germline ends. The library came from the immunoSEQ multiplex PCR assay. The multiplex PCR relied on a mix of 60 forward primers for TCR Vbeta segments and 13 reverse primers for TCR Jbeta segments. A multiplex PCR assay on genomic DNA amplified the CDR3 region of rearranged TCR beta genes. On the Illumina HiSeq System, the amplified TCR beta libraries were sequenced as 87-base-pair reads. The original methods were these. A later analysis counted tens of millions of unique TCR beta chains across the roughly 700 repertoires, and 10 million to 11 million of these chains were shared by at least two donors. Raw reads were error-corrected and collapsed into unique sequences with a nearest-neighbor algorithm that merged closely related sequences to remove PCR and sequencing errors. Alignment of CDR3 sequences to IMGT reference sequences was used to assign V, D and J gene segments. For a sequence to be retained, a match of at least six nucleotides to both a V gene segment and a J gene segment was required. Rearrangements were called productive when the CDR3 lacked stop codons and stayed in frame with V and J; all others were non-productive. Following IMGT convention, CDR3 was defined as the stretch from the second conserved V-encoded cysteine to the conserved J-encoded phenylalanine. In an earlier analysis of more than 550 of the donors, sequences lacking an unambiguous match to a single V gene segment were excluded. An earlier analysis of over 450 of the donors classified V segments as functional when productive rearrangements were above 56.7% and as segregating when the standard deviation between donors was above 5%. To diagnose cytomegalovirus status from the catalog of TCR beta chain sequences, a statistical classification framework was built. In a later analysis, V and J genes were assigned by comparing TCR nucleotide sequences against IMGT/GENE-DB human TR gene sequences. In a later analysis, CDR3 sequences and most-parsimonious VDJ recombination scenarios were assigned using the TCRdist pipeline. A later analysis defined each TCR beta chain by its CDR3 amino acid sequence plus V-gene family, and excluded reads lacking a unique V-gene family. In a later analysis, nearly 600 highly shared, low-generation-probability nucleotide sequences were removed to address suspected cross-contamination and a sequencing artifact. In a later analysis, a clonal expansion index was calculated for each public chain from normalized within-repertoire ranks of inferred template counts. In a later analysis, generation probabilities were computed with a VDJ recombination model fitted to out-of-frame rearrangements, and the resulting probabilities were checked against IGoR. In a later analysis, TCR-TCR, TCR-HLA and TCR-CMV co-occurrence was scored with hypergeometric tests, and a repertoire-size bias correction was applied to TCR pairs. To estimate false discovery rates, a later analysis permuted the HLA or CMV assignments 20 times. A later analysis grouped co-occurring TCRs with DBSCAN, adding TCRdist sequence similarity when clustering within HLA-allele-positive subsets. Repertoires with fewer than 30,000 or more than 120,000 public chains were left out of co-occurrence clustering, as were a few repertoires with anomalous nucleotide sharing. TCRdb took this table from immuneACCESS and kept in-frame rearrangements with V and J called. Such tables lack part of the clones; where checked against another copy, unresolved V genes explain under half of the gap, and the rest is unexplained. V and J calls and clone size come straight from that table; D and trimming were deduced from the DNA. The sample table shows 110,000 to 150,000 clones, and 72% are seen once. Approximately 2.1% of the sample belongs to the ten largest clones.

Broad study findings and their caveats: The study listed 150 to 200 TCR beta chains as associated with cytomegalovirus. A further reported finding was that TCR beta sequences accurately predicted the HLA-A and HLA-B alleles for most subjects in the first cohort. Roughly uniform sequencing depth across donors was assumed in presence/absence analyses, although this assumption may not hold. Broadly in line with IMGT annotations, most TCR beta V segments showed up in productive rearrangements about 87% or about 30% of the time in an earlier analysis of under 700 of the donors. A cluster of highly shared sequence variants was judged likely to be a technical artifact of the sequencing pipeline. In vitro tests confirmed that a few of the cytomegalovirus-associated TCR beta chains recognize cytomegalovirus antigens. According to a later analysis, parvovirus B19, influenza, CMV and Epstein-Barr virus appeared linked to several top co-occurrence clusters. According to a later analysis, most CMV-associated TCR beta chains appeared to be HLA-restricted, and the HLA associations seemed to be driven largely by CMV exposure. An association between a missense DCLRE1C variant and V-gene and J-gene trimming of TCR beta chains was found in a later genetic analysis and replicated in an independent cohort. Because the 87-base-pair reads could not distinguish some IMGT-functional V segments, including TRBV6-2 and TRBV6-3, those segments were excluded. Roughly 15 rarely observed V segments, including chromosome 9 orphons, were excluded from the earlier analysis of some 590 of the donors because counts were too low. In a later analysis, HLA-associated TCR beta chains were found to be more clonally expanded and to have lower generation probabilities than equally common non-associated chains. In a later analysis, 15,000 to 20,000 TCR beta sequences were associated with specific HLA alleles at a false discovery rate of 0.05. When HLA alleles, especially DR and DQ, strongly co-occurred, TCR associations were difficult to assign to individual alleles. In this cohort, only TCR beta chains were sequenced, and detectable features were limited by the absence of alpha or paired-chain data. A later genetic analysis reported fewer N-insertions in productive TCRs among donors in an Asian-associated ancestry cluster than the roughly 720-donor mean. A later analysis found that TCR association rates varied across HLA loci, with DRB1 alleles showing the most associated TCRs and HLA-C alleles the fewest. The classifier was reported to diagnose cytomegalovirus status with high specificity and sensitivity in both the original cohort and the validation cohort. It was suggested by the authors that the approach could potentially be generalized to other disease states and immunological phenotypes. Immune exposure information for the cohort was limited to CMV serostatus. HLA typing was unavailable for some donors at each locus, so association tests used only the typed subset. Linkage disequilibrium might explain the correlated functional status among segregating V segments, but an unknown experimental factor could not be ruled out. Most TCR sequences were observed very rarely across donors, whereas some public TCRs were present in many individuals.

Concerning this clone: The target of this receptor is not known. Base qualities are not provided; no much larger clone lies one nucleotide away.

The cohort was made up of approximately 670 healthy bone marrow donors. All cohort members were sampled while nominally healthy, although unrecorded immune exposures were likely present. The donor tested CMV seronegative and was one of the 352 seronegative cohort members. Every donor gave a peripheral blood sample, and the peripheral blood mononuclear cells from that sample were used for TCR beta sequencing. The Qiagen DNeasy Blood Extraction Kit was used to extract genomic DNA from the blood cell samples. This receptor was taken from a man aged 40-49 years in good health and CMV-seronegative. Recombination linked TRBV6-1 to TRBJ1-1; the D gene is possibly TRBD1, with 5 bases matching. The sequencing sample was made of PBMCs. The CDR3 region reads CASSKTGENTEAFF. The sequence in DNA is TGTGCCAGCAGTAAGACGGGGGAGAACACTGAAGCTTTCTTT.